One sample yielded the 3 T cell receptor beta chains listed below, sequenced in a study of tumor-infiltrating lymphocytes in primary liver carcinoma. The source material, about 17-31 mg of unsorted bulk tissue, was used to co-extract RNA and DNA. Starting material of about 450 ng total RNA yielded TCR beta cDNA via a constant-region primer. Slightly modified ARM-PCR served as the procedure for the TCR beta libraries. These libraries came from three rounds of nested multiplex PCR. The study ran its first two PCR rounds for approximately 10 cycles each, using TRBV1-TRBV30 forward primers and a C-beta reverse primer. Via MiXCR, TCRdb re-called the multiplex PCR reads, giving one row per CDR3 protein. Among 95,000 to 100,000 distinct CDR3 sequences, approximately 70% were seen once, and the ten largest hold approximately 12%. Sequencing was done on a sample of liver tumor tissue from sampling region 2. The subset was: tumor region T2, inferior pole. All receptors come from a woman in her fifties or sixties with primary liver carcinoma and hepatitis B virus infection.

About this clonotype itself: The junction shows a germline mismatch at one end, possibly a read error. This chain's CDR3 is CASGFGRASATGELFF. The CDR3 DNA sequence: TGTGCCAGCGGCTTTGGTAGGGCTAGCGCAACAGGGGAGCTGTTTTTT. The chain has TRBV11-2 and TRBJ2-2, with TRBD2 as a possible D gene (6 bases). Germline loops: CDR1 SGHAT, CDR2 FQNNGV. CDR3 length: 16 residues.

On this clonotype: The junction and the germline gene differ at one end; a read error may be behind it. This chain links TRBV4-1 with TRBJ2-7; D not resolved. Per the germline V gene, CDR1 is MGHRA and CDR2 is YSYEKL. CDR3 size: 14 residues. CDR3 amino acids: CASSQAIPRYEQYF. Here the CDR3 DNA reads TGCGCCAGCAGCCAAGCAATCCCTCGCTACGAGCAATACTTC.

A word on this clonotype: A much larger clonotype is one base distant, so this may be a read error. V gene TRBV10-3 combines with J gene TRBJ2-5, with TRBD2 as a possible D gene (7 bases). Trimming removed 3 bases from V and 7 bases from J, with 18 bases in between. The CDR3 consists of 15 residues. CDR1 is ENHRY, CDR2 SYGVKD, per germline. CDR3 protein: CAISEAGGARSTQYF. CDR3 bases: TGTGCCATCAGTGAAGCTGGGGGGGCCAGGTCGACCCAGTACTTC.